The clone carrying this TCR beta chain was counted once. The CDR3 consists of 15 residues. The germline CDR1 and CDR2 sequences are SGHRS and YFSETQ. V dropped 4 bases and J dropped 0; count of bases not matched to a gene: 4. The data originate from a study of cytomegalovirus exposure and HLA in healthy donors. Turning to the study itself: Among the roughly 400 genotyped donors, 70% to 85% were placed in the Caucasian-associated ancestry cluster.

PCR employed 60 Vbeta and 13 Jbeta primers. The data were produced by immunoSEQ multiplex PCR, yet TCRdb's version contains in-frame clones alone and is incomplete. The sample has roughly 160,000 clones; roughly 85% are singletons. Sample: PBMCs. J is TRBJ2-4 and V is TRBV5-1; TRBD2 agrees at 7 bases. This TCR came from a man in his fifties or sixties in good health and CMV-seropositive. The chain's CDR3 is CASSEGGGAKNIQYF. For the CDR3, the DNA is TGCGCCAGCAGCGAGGGCGGGGGAGCCAAAAACATTCAGTACTTC.